This TCR beta chain derives from a study of cytomegalovirus exposure and HLA in healthy donors. Regarding the study as a whole: Immune exposure information available was restricted to CMV serostatus.

As to this clone: Its antigen remains unknown.

V lost 8 bases and J 0 bases, leaving 5 bases between the germline ends. Germline CDR1 and CDR2: LNHDA and SQIVND (reference sequence). The CDR3 covers 13 residues. PCR was performed using 60 Vbeta and 13 Jbeta primers. Data came from immunoSEQ multiplex PCR; TCRdb stores just in-frame clones and leaves some out. The sample shows about 140,000 clones, nearly 80% of them seen only once. At the time of sampling, donors were nominally healthy, though unrecorded immune exposures were likely. Sequencing was done on a sample of PBMCs. V usage is TRBV19 and J usage is TRBJ2-6; D not resolved. The clonotype comes from a male donor in good health and CMV-seronegative. The CDR3 reads CASRFSGANVLTF. For the CDR3, the DNA is TGTGCCAGTCGGTTCTCTGGGGCCAACGTCCTGACTTTC.